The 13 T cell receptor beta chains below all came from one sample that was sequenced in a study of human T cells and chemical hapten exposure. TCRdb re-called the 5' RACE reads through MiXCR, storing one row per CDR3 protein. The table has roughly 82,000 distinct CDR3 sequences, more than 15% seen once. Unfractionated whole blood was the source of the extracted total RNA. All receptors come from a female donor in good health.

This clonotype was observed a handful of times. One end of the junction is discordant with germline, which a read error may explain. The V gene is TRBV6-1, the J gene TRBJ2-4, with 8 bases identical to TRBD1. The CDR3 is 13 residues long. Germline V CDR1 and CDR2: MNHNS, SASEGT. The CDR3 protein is CASSETTRDRYHF. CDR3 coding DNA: TGTGCCAGCAGTGAGACTACCCGGGACAGGTACCACTTC.

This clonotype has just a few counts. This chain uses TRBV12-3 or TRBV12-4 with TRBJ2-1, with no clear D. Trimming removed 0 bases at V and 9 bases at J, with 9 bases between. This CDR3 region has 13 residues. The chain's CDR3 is CASSLAYSGEQFF. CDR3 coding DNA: TGTGCCAGCAGTTTAGCTTATAGTGGTGAGCAGTTCTTC.

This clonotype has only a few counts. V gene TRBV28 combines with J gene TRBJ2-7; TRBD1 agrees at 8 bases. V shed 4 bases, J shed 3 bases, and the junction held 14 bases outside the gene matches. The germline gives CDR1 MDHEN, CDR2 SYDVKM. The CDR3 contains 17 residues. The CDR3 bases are TGTGCCAGCAGTTGGGGGGCCAGGGGGCTCAGAGACTACGAGCAGTACTTC. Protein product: CASSWGARGLRDYEQYF.

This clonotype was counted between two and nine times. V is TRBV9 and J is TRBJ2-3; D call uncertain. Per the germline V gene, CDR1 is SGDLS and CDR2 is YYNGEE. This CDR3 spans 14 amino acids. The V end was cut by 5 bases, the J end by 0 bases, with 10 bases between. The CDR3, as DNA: TGTGCCAGCAGTGCCCAGAGGAGCACAGATACGCAGTATTTT. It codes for CASSAQRSTDTQYF.

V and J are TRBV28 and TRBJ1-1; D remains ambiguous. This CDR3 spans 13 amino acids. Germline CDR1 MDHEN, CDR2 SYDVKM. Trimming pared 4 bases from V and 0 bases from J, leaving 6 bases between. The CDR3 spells CASSSPMNTEAFF. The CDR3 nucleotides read TGTGCCAGCAGTTCCCCAATGAACACTGAAGCTTTCTTT.

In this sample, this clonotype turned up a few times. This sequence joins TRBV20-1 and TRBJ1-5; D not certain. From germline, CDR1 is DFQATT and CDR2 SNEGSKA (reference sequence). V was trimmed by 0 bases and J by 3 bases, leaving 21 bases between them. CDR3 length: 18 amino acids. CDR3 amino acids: CSARDSDQTYPSNQPQHF. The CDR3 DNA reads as TGCAGTGCTAGAGATTCGGACCAAACCTACCCTTCCAATCAGCCCCAGCATTTT.

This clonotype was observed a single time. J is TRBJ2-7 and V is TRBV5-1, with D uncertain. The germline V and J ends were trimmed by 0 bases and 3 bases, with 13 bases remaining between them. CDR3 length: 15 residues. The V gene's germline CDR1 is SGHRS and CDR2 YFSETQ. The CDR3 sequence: CASSLEPGGNYEQYF. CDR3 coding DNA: TGCGCCAGCAGCTTGGAGCCAGGTGGAAACTACGAGCAGTACTTC.

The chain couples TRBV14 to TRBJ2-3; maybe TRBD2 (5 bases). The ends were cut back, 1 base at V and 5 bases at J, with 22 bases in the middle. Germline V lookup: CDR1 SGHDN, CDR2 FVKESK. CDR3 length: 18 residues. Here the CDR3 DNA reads TGTGCCAGCAGCCAAGGCATACGGGGTGGCATCTTCGTAGATACGCAGTATTTT. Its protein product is CASSQGIRGGIFVDTQYF.

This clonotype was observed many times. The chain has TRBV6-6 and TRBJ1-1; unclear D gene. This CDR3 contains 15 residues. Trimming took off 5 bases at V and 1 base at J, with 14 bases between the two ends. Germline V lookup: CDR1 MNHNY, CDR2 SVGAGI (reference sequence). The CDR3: CASSHHAGGNTEAFF. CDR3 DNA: TGTGCCAGCAGTCACCACGCGGGAGGGAACACTGAAGCTTTCTTT.

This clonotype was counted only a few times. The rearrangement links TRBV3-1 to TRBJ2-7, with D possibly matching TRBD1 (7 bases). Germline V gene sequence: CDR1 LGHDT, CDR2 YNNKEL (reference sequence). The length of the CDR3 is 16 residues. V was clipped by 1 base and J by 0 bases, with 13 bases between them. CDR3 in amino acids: CASSQGSGDSSYEQYF. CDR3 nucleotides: TGTGCCAGCAGCCAAGGATCGGGGGACAGCTCCTACGAGCAGTACTTC.

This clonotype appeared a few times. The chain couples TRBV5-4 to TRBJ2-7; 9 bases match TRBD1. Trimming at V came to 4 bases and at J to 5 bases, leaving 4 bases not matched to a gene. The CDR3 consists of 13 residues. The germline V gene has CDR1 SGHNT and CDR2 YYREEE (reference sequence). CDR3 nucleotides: TGTGCCAGCAGCCCGGACAGGGGCAACGAGCAGTACTTC. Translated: CASSPDRGNEQYF.

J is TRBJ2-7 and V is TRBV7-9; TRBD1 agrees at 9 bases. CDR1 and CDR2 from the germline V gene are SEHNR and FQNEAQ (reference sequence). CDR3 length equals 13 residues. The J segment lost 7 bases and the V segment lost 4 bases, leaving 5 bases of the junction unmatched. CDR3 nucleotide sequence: TGTGCCAGCAGCTCGGACAGGGGTGGGGAGCAGTACTTC. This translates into CASSSDRGGEQYF.

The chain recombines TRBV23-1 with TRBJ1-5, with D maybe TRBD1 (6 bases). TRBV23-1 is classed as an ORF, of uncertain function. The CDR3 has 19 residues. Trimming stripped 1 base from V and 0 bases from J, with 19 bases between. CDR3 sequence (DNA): TGCGCCAGCAGTCAATGGGCGGGGACAAGGGGGATTAGCAATCAGCCCCAGCATTTT. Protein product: CASSQWAGTRGISNQPQHF.